This T cell receptor beta chain is drawn from a study of cytomegalovirus exposure and HLA in healthy donors. Findings and caveats of the study: The study designated fewer than 200 TCR beta chains cytomegalovirus-associated.

With 60 Vbeta and 13 Jbeta primers, the PCR was carried out. Assay: immunoSEQ multiplex PCR; the TCRdb copy retains only in-frame clones and omits some. Found here are fewer than 120,000 clones, around 80% of them singletons; the top ten hold 13%. CDR1 and CDR2 (germline): MNHNS, SASEGT. The CDR3 has 16 residues. Between the trimmed V and J ends, which lost 2 bases and 6 bases, there was a span of 18 bases. In the case of this clone: Its matching antigen is unknown.

The sequence was obtained from a man aged 25 to 40 in good health and CMV-seropositive. The chain employs TRBV6-1 and TRBJ2-3; tentatively, D is TRBD1 (5 bases). Sequenced input: PBMCs. This CDR3 is CASSEYQGLVLDTQYF. The CDR3 DNA reads TGTGCCAGCAGTGAATATCAGGGTCTGGTCCTGGATACGCAGTATTTT.